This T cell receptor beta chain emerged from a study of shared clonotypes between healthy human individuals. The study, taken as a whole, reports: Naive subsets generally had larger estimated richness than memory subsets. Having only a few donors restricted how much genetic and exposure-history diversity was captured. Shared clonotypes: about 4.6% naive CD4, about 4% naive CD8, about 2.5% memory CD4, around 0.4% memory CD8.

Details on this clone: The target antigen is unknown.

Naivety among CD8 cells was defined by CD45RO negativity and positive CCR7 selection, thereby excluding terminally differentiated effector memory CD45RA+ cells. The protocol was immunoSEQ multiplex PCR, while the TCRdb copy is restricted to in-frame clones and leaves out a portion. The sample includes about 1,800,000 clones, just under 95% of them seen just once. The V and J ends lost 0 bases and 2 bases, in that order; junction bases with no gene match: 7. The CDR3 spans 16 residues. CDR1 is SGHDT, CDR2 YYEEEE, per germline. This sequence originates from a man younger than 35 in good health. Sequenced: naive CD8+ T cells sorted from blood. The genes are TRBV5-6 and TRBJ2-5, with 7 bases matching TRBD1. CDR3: CASSLAGQGEQETQYF. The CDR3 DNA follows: TGTGCCAGCAGCTTGGCCGGTCAGGGGGAGCAAGAGACCCAGTACTTC.